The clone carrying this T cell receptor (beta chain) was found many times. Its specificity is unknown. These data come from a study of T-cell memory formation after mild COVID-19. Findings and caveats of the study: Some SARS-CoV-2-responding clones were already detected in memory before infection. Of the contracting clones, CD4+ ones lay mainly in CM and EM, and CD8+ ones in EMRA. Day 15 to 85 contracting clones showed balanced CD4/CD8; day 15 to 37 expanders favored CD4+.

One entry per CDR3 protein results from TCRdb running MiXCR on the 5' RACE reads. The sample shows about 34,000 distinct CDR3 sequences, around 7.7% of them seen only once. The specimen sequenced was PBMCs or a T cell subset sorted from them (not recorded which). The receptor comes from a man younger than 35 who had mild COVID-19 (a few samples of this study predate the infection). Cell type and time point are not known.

CDR3 amino acids: CASTATGGPGEKLFF. The CDR3 nucleotides read TGCGCCAGCACCGCCACGGGGGGACCGGGGGAAAAACTGTTTTTT. The chain couples TRBV5-1 to TRBJ1-4, with D possibly TRBD1 on 5 matching bases. The germline V and J ends were trimmed by 6 bases and 8 bases, with 20 bases remaining between them. Per the germline V gene, CDR1 is SGHRS and CDR2 is YFSETQ. The CDR3 contains 15 residues.